The source of this T cell receptor (beta chain) is a study of T cell repertoires in cytomegalovirus infection. Across the whole study: Both CMV infection and a matching HLA type were indicated by public TCR beta signatures.

CDR3 length equals 12 residues. V was shortened by 5 bases and J by 4 bases, with 11 bases between the two germline ends. CDR1 is SQVTM and CDR2 is ANQGSEA in the germline V gene. Each CDR3 protein is one row after TCRdb ran MiXCR on the reads. The table records more than 150,000 distinct CDR3 sequences, 23% of them present only once. The TCR sequence derives from a human donor in good health (CMV status not recorded). Some clones in this sample may be carry-over from other donors' samples. The rearrangement links TRBV29-1 to TRBJ1-1; D gene ambiguous. Sequencing used PBMCs. CDR3: CSVRFDTTEAFF. The DNA of the CDR3 is TGCAGCGTTAGGTTTGACACCACTGAAGCTTTCTTT. Drawing the rest from reference TRBV29-1 and TRBJ1-1, the complete variable domain is SAVISQKPSRDICQRGTSLTIQCQVDSQVTMMFWYRQQPGQSLTLIATANQGSEATYESGFVIDKFPISRPNLTFSTLTVSNMSPEDSSIYLCSVRFDTTEAFFGQGTRLTVV.